A single sample gave rise to the 25 T cell receptor beta chains below, sequenced in a study of T cells in tuberculosis. TCRdb keeps only in-frame clones here, not all; method: immunoSEQ multiplex PCR. Of 44,000 or so clones listed, about 95% are singletons. The sample comprised PBMCs. All receptors come from a donor between 10 and 35 years old with latent tuberculosis or without tuberculosis infection.

V gene TRBV6-5 combines with J gene TRBJ1-5; D is ambiguous. The V gene's germline CDR1 is MNHEY and CDR2 SVGAGI. This CDR3 comprises 11 residues. With 11 bases removed from V and 7 bases from J, the gap between germline ends came to 12 bases. CDR3 DNA sequence: TGTGCCCGGAGGGAGAGGCAGCCCCAGCATTTT. It codes for CARRERQPQHF.

This chain links TRBV6-1 with TRBJ2-1; tentative D call: TRBD2 (6 bases). V dropped 4 bases and J dropped 7 bases, with 20 bases sitting between them. Germline V gives CDR1 MNHNS, CDR2 SASEGT. The CDR3 totals 16 residues. The CDR3 spells CASSGPRLASENEQFF. In nucleotides, the CDR3 is TGTGCCAGCAGTGGTCCGAGGCTAGCGTCTGAAAATGAGCAGTTCTTC.

This sequence joins TRBV9 and TRBJ1-5; 7 bases map to TRBD1. The V gene end was trimmed by 3 bases and the J gene end by 0 bases; junction bases not matched to a gene: 6. Germline-derived CDR1 and CDR2 are SGDLS and YYNGEE. The CDR3 is 16 residues long. CDR3 coding DNA: TGTGCCAGCAGCGCGGGGACAGAGTATAGCAATCAGCCCCAGCATTTT. It encodes CASSAGTEYSNQPQHF.

This clone was seen just once. The chain recombines TRBV5-6 with TRBJ1-5; 8 nucleotides match TRBD1. Germline CDR1 reads SGHDT; CDR2 reads YYEEEE. With 3 bases clipped from V and 2 bases from J, the junction kept 7 bases outside the gene matches. This CDR3 contains 16 residues. CDR3 DNA: TGTGCCAGCAGCTCGACAGGGGTCGGTGGCAATCAGCCCCAGCATTTT. Translated, it gives CASSSTGVGGNQPQHF.

V is TRBV5-1 and J is TRBJ1-2, with 9 nucleotides matching TRBD1. The length of the CDR3 is 16 residues. V was pared by 4 bases and J by 5 bases, with 12 bases of the junction left unmatched. The germline CDR1 and CDR2 sequences are SGHRS and YFSETQ. This CDR3 is CASSLLPGQGIYGYTF. CDR3 DNA sequence: TGCGCCAGCAGCCTTCTACCGGGACAGGGTATTTATGGCTACACCTTC.

The V call is TRBV27, the J call TRBJ1-2, with 8 bases matching TRBD1. The CDR3 sequence is 17 residues long. Germline V gene data show CDR1 as MNHEY and CDR2 as SMNVEV (reference sequence). In DNA, the CDR3 is TGTCCTCGAAACCTTACTCAACAGGGGGGCGACGACTATGGCTACACCTTC. Its translation is CPRNLTQQGGDDYGYTF.

This chain joins TRBV6-1 and TRBJ1-3; 7 nucleotides align to TRBD1. The CDR3 covers 16 residues. Per the germline V gene, CDR1 is MNHNS and CDR2 is SASEGT. Trimming at V came to 2 bases and at J to 2 bases, leaving 6 bases not matched to a gene. In DNA, the CDR3 is TGTGCCAGCAGTGAAAACAGGGGATCAACTGGAAACACCATATATTTT. Translation gives CASSENRGSTGNTIYF.

This clone came up once. The rearrangement uses TRBV15 and TRBJ2-7; TRBD1 agrees at 7 bases. After removal of 0 bases from V and 2 bases from J, the junction contained 10 bases not matched to a gene. The CDR3 runs to 17 residues. Germline-derived CDR1 and CDR2 are LNHNV and YYDKDF (reference sequence). CDR3 bases: TGTGCCACCAGCAGAGATAGGCTACAGGGGAGTCCCTACGAGCAGTACTTC. Protein: CATSRDRLQGSPYEQYF.

The chain recombines TRBV6-1 with TRBJ2-7, with 7 bases aligning to TRBD2. CDR3 length: 18 amino acids. Looked up from germline, CDR1 is MNHNS and CDR2 is SASEGT. V shed 2 bases and J 3 bases; nucleotides not matched to a gene: 16. In nucleotides, the CDR3 is TGTGCCAGCAGTGAAAAGGATTGGGGGGGACTGAACTTCTACGAGCAGTACTTC. It codes for CASSEKDWGGLNFYEQYF.

Here the CDR3 reads CASSPRSSSYNEQFF. CDR3 nucleotides: TGTGCCAGCTCACCACGGAGTAGCTCCTACAATGAGCAGTTCTTC. V usage is TRBV18 and J usage is TRBJ2-1; D unclear. Germline values: CDR1 KGHSH, CDR2 LQKENI. The CDR3 is made up of 15 amino acids. Trimming left V 1 base short and J 0 bases short, with 7 bases between.

The rearrangement links TRBV27 to TRBJ2-1, with 13 nucleotides matching TRBD2. With V trimmed by 6 bases and J by 1 base, 15 bases remained unmatched. Germline V gene sequence: CDR1 MNHEY, CDR2 SMNVEV (reference sequence). This CDR3 has 20 amino acids. CDR3 sequence reads: CASRNTGLAGELGSYNEQFF. The CDR3 nucleotides read TGTGCCAGCAGAAACACCGGACTAGCGGGAGAATTAGGATCCTACAATGAGCAGTTCTTC.

The CDR3 protein is CSVAWSTNTGELFF. In DNA form, the CDR3 reads TGCAGCGTTGCATGGTCCACAAACACCGGGGAGCTGTTTTTT. This chain uses TRBV29-1 with TRBJ2-2; D gene uncertain. This CDR3 has 14 residues. V was pared by 4 bases and J by 2 bases, with 11 bases between. Per germline, CDR1 SQVTM and CDR2 ANQGSEA.

The rearrangement joins TRBV2 to TRBJ2-1, with D tentatively TRBD2 (5 bases). Germline V lookup: CDR1 SNHLY, CDR2 FYNNEI. The V gene lost 1 base and the J gene lost 2 bases, with 9 bases spanning the gap. The CDR3 loop spans 15 amino acids. In nucleotides, the CDR3 is TGTGCCAGCAGTGAAGGGCGGGTAACCTACAATGAGCAGTTCTTC. This gives the protein CASSEGRVTYNEQFF.

This clone was detected a few times. The CDR3 protein is CACPTGNNGYEQYF. The CDR3 region has the DNA TGTGCCTGCCCGACGGGGAACAACGGCTACGAGCAGTACTTC. The chain employs TRBV30 and TRBJ2-7; D may be TRBD2 (5 bases). Germline V CDR1 and CDR2: GTSNPN, SVGIG (reference sequence). Trimming removed 6 bases from V and 3 bases from J, with 18 bases in between. This CDR3 region has 14 residues.

In its sample, this clone was seen a few times. Other nucleotide sequences in the sample specify the same CDR3. The rearrangement links TRBV4-2 to TRBJ2-2; weak D call: TRBD1 (5 bases). This CDR3 is built from 14 residues. V shed 0 bases and J shed 4 bases, with 6 bases lying between them. Germline assignment: CDR1 LGHNA and CDR2 YNFKEQ. CDR3 loop: CASSQDQGTGELFF. CDR3 bases: TGTGCCAGCAGCCAAGATCAGGGCACCGGGGAGCTGTTTTTT.

The chain joins TRBV2 to TRBJ2-3, with TRBD2 as a possible D gene (7 bases). CDR1 and CDR2 (germline): SNHLY, FYNNEI. This CDR3 contains 13 residues. The ends were cut back, 6 bases at V and 1 base at J, with 8 bases in the middle. CDR3 nucleotide sequence: TGTGCCAGCAGAGGGGGGGGCACAGATACGCAGTATTTT. This translates into CASRGGGTDTQYF.

This chain uses TRBV6-6 with TRBJ1-2, with 7 nucleotides matching TRBD1. From germline, CDR1 is MNHNY and CDR2 SVGAGI (reference sequence). Trimming at V came to 0 bases and at J to 4 bases, leaving 8 bases not matched to a gene. The CDR3 sequence is 16 residues long. CDR3 nucleotides: TGTGCCAGCAGTTACTCCAACACAGGGGCGATCTATGGCTACACCTTC. Residues: CASSYSNTGAIYGYTF.

V usage is TRBV5-4 and J usage is TRBJ1-2, with TRBD1 matching 9 bases. V trimming: 0 bases; J trimming: 4 bases; junction bases outside the gene matches: 7. The CDR3 runs 16 residues. Germline CDR1 and CDR2: SGHNT and YYREEE (reference sequence). Here the CDR3 DNA reads TGTGCCAGCAGCTTGGGCGAACGACAGGGGGTCTATGGCTACACCTTC. Translated, it gives CASSLGERQGVYGYTF.

The rearrangement uses TRBV6-6 and TRBJ2-2, with 7 nucleotides matching TRBD2. V was clipped by 9 bases and J by 5 bases; unmatched bases: 9. The CDR3 extends over 14 amino acids. CDR1 is MNHNY and CDR2 is SVGAGI in the germline V gene (reference sequence). The CDR3 DNA reads TGTGCCAGTTCCGGGGGGACTCCAACCGGGGAGCTGTTTTTT. Its translation: CASSGGTPTGELFF.

This chain joins TRBV19 and TRBJ2-1; D call uncertain. V was trimmed by 1 base and J by 3 bases, leaving 7 bases between them. Germline V gene data show CDR1 as LNHDA and CDR2 as SQIVND (reference sequence). This CDR3 spans 14 amino acids. CDR3 sequence: CASSIAASYNEQFF. The CDR3 bases are TGTGCCAGTAGTATAGCGGCTAGCTACAATGAGCAGTTCTTC.

This sequence joins TRBV7-9 and TRBJ2-1, with D possibly TRBD2 on 7 matching bases. Germline V gives CDR1 SEHNR, CDR2 FQNEAQ (reference sequence). CDR3 length: 17 residues. Deletions cut 5 bases from V and 5 bases from J, with 22 bases between. This CDR3 is CASSQHCPRGRDNEQFF. CDR3 sequence (DNA): TGTGCCAGCAGCCAACATTGCCCGCGGGGGCGCGACAATGAGCAGTTCTTC.

V and J are TRBV5-1 and TRBJ1-1; no clear D gene. This CDR3 is 11 amino acids long. Germline lookup yields CDR1 SGHRS and CDR2 YFSETQ. V was cut by 5 bases and J by 6 bases, with 8 bases left in between. CDR3 bases: TGCGCCAGCAGGGGAGGTTCTGAAGCTTTCTTT. Encoded protein: CASRGGSEAFF.

This clone was observed once. The rearrangement joins TRBV6-5 to TRBJ1-1; D is ambiguous. Germline V lookup: CDR1 MNHEY, CDR2 SVGAGI. Between the trimmed V and J ends, which lost 0 bases and 10 bases, there was a span of 6 bases. The CDR3 loop spans 11 amino acids. CDR3 sequence reads: CASSYSGVAFF. CDR3 nucleotide sequence: TGTGCCAGCAGTTACTCCGGGGTAGCTTTCTTT.

V and J are TRBV6-5 and TRBJ1-1; 7 bases are shared with TRBD1. Germline CDR1 reads MNHEY; CDR2 reads SVGAGI. Losses at the gene ends were 6 bases for V and 0 bases for J; bases not matched to a gene: 7. This CDR3 has 15 residues. CDR3 in DNA: TGTGCCAGCAGCGGGGTCGACAGGGTGAACACTGAAGCTTTCTTT. As protein: CASSGVDRVNTEAFF.

This chain links TRBV10-3 with TRBJ1-1, with D perhaps matching TRBD1 (6 bases). V shed 4 bases and J shed 5 bases, with 17 bases lying between them. The CDR3 loop spans 15 amino acids. Germline loops: CDR1 ENHRY, CDR2 SYGVKD. CDR3 sequence reads: CAISALGGARTEAFF. Here the CDR3 DNA reads TGTGCCATCAGTGCCCTGGGGGGGGCAAGGACTGAAGCTTTCTTT.